The 24 T cell receptor beta chains in this list originate from one sample, sequenced in a study of long-term antiretroviral therapy in people with HIV. Survey-level immunoSEQ v3.0 assays were run. Only in-frame clones appear in the TCRdb table, and some are missing; sequencing was by immunoSEQ multiplex PCR. The data contain under 8,000 clones, almost 75% of them singletons. The sample consisted of unsorted PBMCs, taken 0.2 years after starting antiretroviral therapy. All receptors come from a man in his forties with HIV.

The chain couples TRBV6-6 to TRBJ1-2; a weak D match, TRBD1 (6 bases). CDR1 and CDR2 (germline): MNHNY, SVGAGI (reference sequence). The CDR3 is 13 amino acids. V was shortened by 6 bases and J by 5 bases, with 13 bases between the two germline ends. The CDR3 reads CASSAPGAYGYTF. The CDR3 DNA sequence: TGTGCCAGCAGCGCCCCAGGGGCGTATGGCTACACCTTC.

In its sample, this clone is hyperexpanded. V gene TRBV5-5 combines with J gene TRBJ2-7; TRBD1 agrees at 8 bases. This CDR3 has 14 amino acids. The V gene's germline CDR1 is SGHKS and CDR2 YYEKEE (reference sequence). J lost 3 bases, V lost 1 base, and 3 bases had no gene match. CDR3 region: CASSLRQGYYEQYF. CDR3 sequence (DNA): TGTGCCAGCAGCTTGAGACAGGGGTACTACGAGCAGTACTTC.

This chain links TRBV11-3 with TRBJ2-7; the D is unclear. There are 15 residues in the CDR3. Trimming took off 0 bases at V and 5 bases at J, with 14 bases between the two ends. The germline V gene has CDR1 SGHNT and CDR2 YENEEA. As DNA, the CDR3 is TGTGCCAGCAGCTTAGATCCGGACCTGATGAACGAGCAGTACTTC. Its protein is CASSLDPDLMNEQYF.

The chain recombines TRBV5-1 with TRBJ1-1, with D tentatively TRBD1 (5 bases). CDR3 length: 15 amino acids. Germline loops: CDR1 SGHRS, CDR2 YFSETQ. V gave up 3 bases and J gave up 0 bases, with 12 bases separating them. The CDR3: CASSWGSYVNTEAFF. DNA for the CDR3: TGCGCCAGCAGCTGGGGGTCGTACGTGAACACTGAAGCTTTCTTT. Filled out from reference TRBV5-1 and TRBJ1-1, the complete variable domain reads KAGVTQTPRYLIKTRGQQVTLSCSPISGHRSVSWYQQTPGQGLQFLFEYFSETQRNKGNFPGRFSGRQFSNSRSEMNVSTLELGDSALYLCASSWGSYVNTEAFFGQGTRLTVV.

This clone was counted a single time. The V and J genes are TRBV6-6 and TRBJ2-7; D may correspond to TRBD1 or TRBD2 (6 bases each). The CDR3 length is 12 residues. Trimming took 3 bases from V and 5 from J, leaving 8 bases between them. Per the germline V gene, CDR1 is MNHNY and CDR2 is SVGAGI (reference sequence). The CDR3 sequence is CASSYRGDEQYF. The CDR3 DNA sequence: TGTGCCAGCAGTTATAGGGGGGACGAGCAGTACTTC.

V gene TRBV6-5 combines with J gene TRBJ1-2; no clear D. The V end lost 10 bases, the J end lost 3 bases, and 12 bases lay between the germline ends. The CDR3 has 12 residues. Germline values: CDR1 MNHEY, CDR2 SVGAGI. In DNA, the CDR3 is TGTGCCACGTGGCAGGTCGACTATGGCTACACCTTC. Translated, it gives CATWQVDYGYTF.

This chain links TRBV18 with TRBJ2-7, with D perhaps matching TRBD1 (5 bases). Germline assignment: CDR1 KGHSH and CDR2 LQKENI. The CDR3 loop spans 14 amino acids. V dropped 3 bases and J dropped 3 bases, with 12 bases sitting between them. The CDR3 sequence: CASSPIGQGYEQYF. CDR3 DNA: TGTGCCAGCTCACCTATCGGGCAGGGCTACGAGCAGTACTTC.

For the CDR3, the DNA is TGTGCCAGCAGTCCTGACAGGGTACGGTCACCCCTCCACTTT. Its protein product is CASSPDRVRSPLHF. The chain is built from TRBV27 and TRBJ1-6, with TRBD1 matching over 7 bases. The ends lost 5 bases at V and 10 bases at J; junction bases unmatched: 8. Germline V gene lookup returns CDR1 MNHEY and CDR2 SMNVEV (reference sequence). CDR3 length equals 14 residues.

V usage is TRBV7-9 and J usage is TRBJ2-2, with D unresolved. Germline loops: CDR1 SEHNR, CDR2 FQNEAQ (reference sequence). The CDR3 is made up of 13 amino acids. The V end lost 5 bases, the J end lost 3 bases, and 7 bases lay between the germline ends. This CDR3 is CASSMDYTGELFF. The CDR3 DNA reads as TGTGCCAGCAGCATGGATTACACCGGGGAGCTGTTTTTT.

The genes are TRBV7-9 and TRBJ1-2; D possibly corresponds to TRBD1 (5 bases). CDR3 size: 15 residues. Per germline, CDR1 SEHNR and CDR2 FQNEAQ (reference sequence). V dropped 5 bases and J dropped 2 bases, with 15 bases sitting between them. The CDR3 here is CASSQTGLGNYGYTF. CDR3 sequence (DNA): TGTGCCAGCAGCCAAACAGGTCTTGGAAACTATGGCTACACCTTC. Looking up the rest from reference TRBV7-9 and TRBJ1-2 gives the full variable domain: DTGVSQNPRHKITKRGQNVTFRCDPISEHNRLYWYRQTLGQGPEFLTYFQNEAQLEKSRLLSDRFSAERPKGSFSTLEIQRTEQGDSAMYLCASSQTGLGNYGYTFGSGTRLTVV.

The chain couples TRBV5-1 to TRBJ1-1; D remains ambiguous. Germline values: CDR1 SGHRS, CDR2 YFSETQ. Trimming shortened V by 1 base and J by 1 base, and 11 bases separated the two germline ends. The CDR3 spans 15 residues. CDR3 region: CASSLRAVQNTEAFF. The DNA of the CDR3 is TGCGCCAGCAGCTTGAGGGCAGTTCAGAACACTGAAGCTTTCTTT.

This clone showed up just a few times. The chain recombines TRBV19 with TRBJ1-2; TRBD1 aligns across 8 bases. Germline V gene lookup returns CDR1 LNHDA and CDR2 SQIVND (reference sequence). The ends lost 3 bases at V and 6 bases at J; junction bases unmatched: 9. The CDR3 contains 15 residues. The CDR3 DNA follows: TGTGCCAGTAGTATCGCCGGGACAGGTCTGGATGGCTACACCTTC. Protein product: CASSIAGTGLDGYTF.

This chain links TRBV5-1 with TRBJ2-3, with 7 bases fitting TRBD2. Germline V lookup: CDR1 SGHRS, CDR2 YFSETQ. V was clipped by 5 bases and J by 1 base; unmatched bases: 4. The CDR3 length is 14 residues. The CDR3 region has the DNA TGCGCCAGCAGATCAAGCGGGGGCACAGATACGCAGTATTTT. This sequence encodes CASRSSGGTDTQYF.

This clone was detected once. This sequence joins TRBV19 and TRBJ1-1; TRBD1 might be the D (5 bases). This CDR3 contains 14 residues. V was clipped by 3 bases and J by 5 bases, with 13 bases between them. Germline CDR1 is LNHDA and CDR2 is SQIVND (reference sequence). The CDR3 sequence: CASSIGTLGTEAFF. As DNA, the CDR3 is TGTGCCAGTAGTATTGGGACCTTAGGGACTGAAGCTTTCTTT.

The V gene is TRBV5-5, the J gene TRBJ2-7, with 15 bases identical to TRBD2. The CDR3 is made up of 16 amino acids. V lost 5 bases and J lost 4; bases outside the gene matches: 7. Germline CDR1 SGHKS, CDR2 YYEKEE (reference sequence). The CDR3 bases are TGTGCCAGCAGATTATCCGGGACTAGCGGGGGGTACGAGCAGTACTTC. It specifies CASRLSGTSGGYEQYF.

V gene TRBV27 combines with J gene TRBJ1-1, with 11 bases matching TRBD1. CDR1 and CDR2 (germline): MNHEY, SMNVEV (reference sequence). The CDR3 is made up of 17 amino acids. The V segment lost 0 bases and the J segment 4 bases; nucleotides outside the gene matches: 7. In nucleotides, the CDR3 is TGTGCCAGCAGTTTATCGCTGGCCGGGACAGGGGGCACTGAAGCTTTCTTT. Translated: CASSLSLAGTGGTEAFF.

The CDR3 nucleotides read TGTGCCAGCTCACCAGGATCGGGCTTTGCTGAAAAACTGTTTTTT. Translating gives CASSPGSGFAEKLFF. The rearrangement joins TRBV18 to TRBJ1-4, with D uncertain. CDR3 length equals 15 residues. Between the trimmed V and J ends, which lost 2 bases and 7 bases, there was a span of 14 bases. The germline gives CDR1 KGHSH, CDR2 LQKENI.

The chain carries TRBV5-1 and TRBJ1-1; possible D gene TRBD1, 6 bases. Germline lookup yields CDR1 SGHRS and CDR2 YFSETQ. The CDR3 runs 15 residues. Trimming removed 4 bases at V and 1 base at J, with 14 bases between. CDR3 sequence (DNA): TGCGCCAGCAGCGACCAGGGGACAACGAACACTGAAGCTTTCTTT. Translating gives CASSDQGTTNTEAFF. Filled out from reference TRBV5-1 and TRBJ1-1, the complete variable domain reads KAGVTQTPRYLIKTRGQQVTLSCSPISGHRSVSWYQQTPGQGLQFLFEYFSETQRNKGNFPGRFSGRQFSNSRSEMNVSTLELGDSALYLCASSDQGTTNTEAFFGQGTRLTVV.

The gene calls are TRBV5-5 and TRBJ2-7; 10 positions agree with TRBD2. This CDR3 comprises 15 residues. Germline V gene data show CDR1 as SGHKS and CDR2 as YYEKEE (reference sequence). With 4 bases clipped from V and 4 bases from J, the junction kept 8 bases outside the gene matches. The CDR3 is CASSHLAGDLYEQYF. DNA for the CDR3: TGTGCCAGCAGCCACCTAGCGGGGGACCTATACGAGCAGTACTTC.

The gene calls are TRBV6-6 and TRBJ2-1, with 8 bases aligning to TRBD1. This CDR3 contains 16 residues. The ends lost 0 bases at V and 6 bases at J; junction bases unmatched: 7. Germline V gene lookup returns CDR1 MNHNY and CDR2 SVGAGI (reference sequence). The CDR3 DNA is TGTGCCAGCAGTTACTCGACAGGGGCAGGACGCAATGAGCAGTTCTTC. Encoded protein: CASSYSTGAGRNEQFF.

The chain employs TRBV6-1 and TRBJ1-4; weak D call: TRBD1 (6 bases). This CDR3 is built from 17 residues. Deletions cut 2 bases from V and 3 bases from J, with 16 bases between. The V gene's germline CDR1 is MNHNS and CDR2 SASEGT. Written as DNA, the CDR3 is TGTGCCAGCAGTGAAAACAGGGAGAAGAGGTCTAATGAAAAACTGTTTTTT. As protein: CASSENREKRSNEKLFF.

V gene TRBV30 combines with J gene TRBJ2-3; TRBD2 matches at 13 bases. The V segment lost 2 bases and the J segment 3 bases; nucleotides outside the gene matches: 5. Germline CDR1 reads GTSNPN; CDR2 reads SVGIG (reference sequence). The CDR3 has 16 amino acids. CDR3 coding DNA: TGTGCCTGGAGTCAGGGACTAGCGGGGACGACAGATACGCAGTATTTT. Its protein is CAWSQGLAGTTDTQYF.

This clone came up once. The chain uses TRBV20-1 and TRBJ2-3; no reliable D call. CDR3 length: 11 residues. Germline V lookup: CDR1 DFQATT, CDR2 SNEGSKA (reference sequence). Trimming cost V 2 bases and J 6 bases, with 6 bases left between them. CDR3 sequence (DNA): TGCAGTGCTAGAATGGTGGATACGCAGTATTTT. This translates into CSARMVDTQYF.

The rearrangement uses TRBV9 and TRBJ1-1; perhaps TRBD1 as D (5 bases). The CDR3 is 12 residues long. V was clipped by 5 bases and J by 2 bases, with 7 bases between them. Germline CDR1 reads SGDLS; CDR2 reads YYNGEE. The CDR3 loop is CASSTGNTEAFF. In DNA form, the CDR3 reads TGTGCCAGCAGTACAGGAAACACTGAAGCTTTCTTT.